A single T cell receptor (beta chain) is shown here with its context. Its specificity is not known. The data stem from a study of beta chain features in type 1 diabetes. The wider study: The patient and healthy donor groups were comparable for age, gender and cell yields. Study results and limitations: Researchers report that Type 1 diabetes patients had moderately but significantly shorter TCRB CDR3s across all four CD4+ subsets. When VDJ junctions were examined, type 1 diabetes patients showed fewer insertions and more deletions.

Sorted populations all exceeded 98% purity. All of the isolated RNA was reverse transcribed, so expressed TCRB transcripts were sequenced. TCRdb's copy holds only in-frame clones and misses some; the assay was immunoSEQ multiplex PCR. The sample consists of a few hundred thousand clones, about 14% of them appearing once. CDR3 size: 14 residues. V shed 6 bases and J shed 2 bases, with 13 bases lying between them. Germline lookup yields CDR1 MDHEN and CDR2 SYDVKM. This TCR derives from a woman aged 18 to 35 with type 1 diabetes. This sequence joins TRBV28 and TRBJ1-1; D is possibly TRBD1 (5 bases). Sequencing input: naive CD4+ T cells from blood. CDR3 sequence (DNA): TGTGCCAGCAGCCCAGGGAACGTAAACACTGAAGCTTTCTTT. As protein: CASSPGNVNTEAFF. Full variable domain (rest looked up from reference TRBV28 and TRBJ1-1): DVKVTQSSRYLVKRTGEKVFLECVQDMDHENMFWYRQDPGLGLRLIYFSYDVKMKEKGDIPEGYSVSREKKERFSLILESASTNQTSMYLCASSPGNVNTEAFFGQGTRLTVV.